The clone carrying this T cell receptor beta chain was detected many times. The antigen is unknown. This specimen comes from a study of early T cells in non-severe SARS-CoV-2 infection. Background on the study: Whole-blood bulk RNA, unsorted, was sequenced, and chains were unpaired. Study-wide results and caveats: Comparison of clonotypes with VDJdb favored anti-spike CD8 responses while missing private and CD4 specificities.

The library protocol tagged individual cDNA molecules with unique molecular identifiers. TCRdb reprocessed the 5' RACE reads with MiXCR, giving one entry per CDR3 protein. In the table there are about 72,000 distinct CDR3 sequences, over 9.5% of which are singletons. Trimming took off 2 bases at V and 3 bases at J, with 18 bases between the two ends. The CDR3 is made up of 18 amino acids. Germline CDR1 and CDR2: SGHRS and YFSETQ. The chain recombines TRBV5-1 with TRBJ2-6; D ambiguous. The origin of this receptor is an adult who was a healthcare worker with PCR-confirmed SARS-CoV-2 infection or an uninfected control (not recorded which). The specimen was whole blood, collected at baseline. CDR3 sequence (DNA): TGCGCCAGCAGCTTCCTTGGGCACGCCGCCGGTGGGGCCAACGTCCTGACTTTC. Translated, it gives CASSFLGHAAGGANVLTF.